A selection of T cell receptor beta chains follows, all from one sample in a study of CD8+CD57+ T cells in acquired aplastic anemia. TCRdb itself ran the reads through MiXCR, one entry per CDR3 protein. The sample has about 420,000 distinct CDR3 sequences, under 80% seen once. Sequencing was performed on sorted CD4+, CD8+, or CD8+CD57+ T cells (not recorded which) from PBMCs. All receptors derive from a human donor in good health, serving as a control. The CDR3 runs from the conserved cysteine through the conserved F or W. The D gene is left open where the match is weak. Size is stated for part of the rows, as once, few or many counts, or as a class when the clone is expanded.

TRBV7-6	-	TRBJ2-5	-	CASSKACSGGQETQYF	TGTGCCAGCAGCAAAGCCTGTAGCGGAGGCCAAGAGACCCAGTACTTC
TRBV9	-	TRBJ1-2	-	CASSTCSGLEGYTF	TGTGCCAGCAGCACATGTTCAGGGCTAGAAGGCTACACCTTC
TRBV20-1	many	TRBJ2-5	TRBD2	CSASDPGGAQETQYF	TGCAGTGCTAGTGATCCCGGGGGGGCTCAAGAGACCCAGTACTTC
TRBV5-1	-	TRBJ1-2	-	CASSQQGF	TGCGCCAGCAGCCAACAGGGTTTC
TRBV7-2	many	TRBJ2-7	-	CASSLGGRSYEQYF	TGTGCCAGCAGCTTAGGAGGGAGGTCCTACGAGCAGTACTTC
TRBV12-5	-	TRBJ1-2	-	CASTGEAGIYYGYTF	TGTGCCAGCACCGGAGAAGCAGGGATCTACTATGGCTACACCTTC
TRBV12-3/TRBV12-4	few	TRBJ1-1	-	CASSFTTPRGRNTEAFF	TGTGCCAGCAGTTTTACCACTCCCCGGGGGAGGAACACTGAAGCTTTCTTT
TRBV7-9	-	TRBJ1-2	-	CASSLLGRRKDGYTF	TGTGCCAGCAGCTTGCTGGGGCGGAGAAAGGATGGCTACACCTTC
TRBV7-9	-	TRBJ1-4	-	CASNRHPENEQYFF	TGTGCCAGCAACCGGCACCCGGAGAACGAGCAATACTTCTTT
TRBV5-1	-	TRBJ1-2	-	CASSLGAQDTWEDYGYTF	TGTGCCAGCAGCCTAGGCGCACAGGACACGTGGGAGGACTATGGCTACACCTTC
TRBV7-3	once	TRBJ2-1	TRBD2	CASSLGAAGGYNLQFF	TGTGCCAGCAGCTTAGGGGCCGCGGGGGGATACAATTTGCAGTTCTTC
TRBV10-3	-	TRBJ1-5	-	CPITKMLGLIASAPTGASNQPQHF	TGTCCCATCACCAAAATGCTGGGGCTGATTGCCAGCGCACCCACGGGGGCGAGCAATCAGCCCCAGCATTTT
TRBV9	-	TRBJ2-1	TRBD2	CAISDRASGGAYNEQFF	TGTGCCATCAGTGATCGGGCGAGCGGGGGGGCGTACAATGAGCAGTTCTTC
TRBV7-2	-	TRBJ2-7	TRBD1	CASSQYRTGDGQPEQYF	TGTGCCAGCAGTCAATATCGGACAGGGGACGGTCAGCCCGAGCAGTACTTC
TRBV5-1	-	TRBJ2-3	-	CATRSRTKNTQYF	TGTGCCACCAGGTCGAGAACGAAGAACACGCAGTATTTT
TRBV5-1	-	TRBJ1-1	-	CASSHWKVGTEAFF	TGCGCCAGCAGCCATTGGAAAGTAGGCACTGAAGCTTTCTTT
TRBV5-1	-	TRBJ1-1	-	CASSIAGQSGF	TGTGCCAGCAGCATTGCGGGTCAGAGCGGCTTT
TRBV29-1	few	TRBJ2-3	-	CSMVPPHTDTQYF	TGCAGCATGGTCCCCCCACACACAGATACGCAGTATTTT
TRBV15	once	TRBJ2-6	-	CATSRNQGSGANVLTF	TGTGCCACCAGCAGAAATCAGGGCTCTGGGGCCAACGTCCTGACTTTC
TRBV9	many	TRBJ2-1	TRBD2	CASSGGLAGGNEQFF	TGTGCCAGCAGCGGGGGACTAGCGGGGGGAAATGAGCAGTTCTTC
TRBV6-2/TRBV6-3	many	TRBJ2-1	-	CASRRPGDNEQFF	TGTGCCAGCAGACGCCCCGGGGACAATGAGCAGTTCTTC
TRBV7-2	once	TRBJ1-6	TRBD1	CASSPGQGGSPPFF	TGTGCCAGCAGCCCTGGACAGGGCGGCTCACCCCCCTTCTTT
TRBV7-2	-	TRBJ1-1	-	CASSPPGLMNTEAFF	TGTGCCAGCAGCCCTCCCGGACTGATGAACACTGAAGCTTTCTTT
TRBV6-6	many	TRBJ2-7	-	CASSYSGPFYEQYF	TGTGCCAGCAGTTACTCAGGGCCTTTCTACGAGCAGTACTTC
TRBV7-6	few	TRBJ1-6	-	CASSFSEAGNTIYHF	TGTGCCAGCAGCTTCAGCGAGGCTGGAAACACCATATATCACTTT
TRBV5-5	-	TRBJ2-3	-	CASSQDTLSTDTQYF	TGTGCCAGCAGCCAGGACACCTTAAGCACAGATACGCAGTATTTT
TRBV10-3	-	TRBJ2-7	-	CAISDSGTASYEQYF	TGTGCCATCAGTGACTCCGGGACGGCCTCCTACGAGCAGTACTTC
TRBV20-1	-	TRBJ2-5	-	CSPGEAGRREYF	TGCAGCCCTGGTGAGGCAGGTCGGAGAGAGTACTTC
TRBV9	-	TRBJ2-1	TRBD2	CASSVSGGANEQFF	TGTGCCAGCAGCGTTAGCGGGGGGGCCAATGAGCAGTTCTTC
TRBV12-3/TRBV12-4	once	TRBJ2-2	-	CASQGRWRSNTGELFF	TGTGCCAGCCAGGGAAGGTGGAGGAGTAACACCGGGGAGCTGTTTTTT
TRBV2	-	TRBJ2-5	-	CASSLRDGAQETQYF	TGTGCCAGCAGCTTACGGGACGGGGCCCAAGAGACCCAGTACTTC
TRBV7-6	-	TRBJ2-7	-	CASSPPGRNYEQYF	TGTGCCAGCAGCCCCCCGGGACGGAATTACGAGCAGTACTTC
TRBV7-3	-	TRBJ2-5	-	CASSAEGGGEQLFF	TGTGCCAGCAGCGCGGAGGGGGGCGGTGAGCAGTTGTTCTTC
TRBV7-2	-	TRBJ2-1	TRBD1	CASSKNTGGRNEQFF	TGTGCCAGCAGCAAAAACACAGGGGGGCGCAATGAGCAGTTCTTC
TRBV20-1	-	TRBJ2-2	-	CSARDGGELFF	TGCAGTGCTAGGGACGGAGGGGAGCTGTTTTTT
TRBV6-1	many	TRBJ1-2	-	CASSQVEPNGGYTF	TGTGCCAGCTCACAGGTCGAGCCAAACGGTGGCTACACCTTC
TRBV7-8	-	TRBJ2-7	-	CASSFVVDVSYGQYF	TGTGCCAGCAGTTTCGTTGTGGACGTGTCCTACGGGCAATACTTC
TRBV28	many	TRBJ1-1	-	CASSYKGDVGNTEAFF	TGTGCCAGCAGTTATAAAGGGGACGTGGGAAACACTGAAGCTTTCTTT